This record covers a single TCR beta chain. For the second PCR, which ran for roughly 6 to 11 cycles, a sample-barcoded 5' primer and a J-beta primer mix were used. TCRdb reprocessed the 5' RACE reads via MiXCR and lists one record per CDR3 protein. The profile shows about 1.4 million distinct CDR3 sequences, roughly 59% of them singletons. This entry belongs to a study of blood T cells in healthy people across ages. Germline assignment: CDR1 SQVTM and CDR2 ANQGSEA. This CDR3 has 16 amino acids. V was clipped by 6 bases and J by 6 bases; unmatched bases: 13. J is TRBJ2-1 and V is TRBV29-1; 11 bases align to TRBD2. This clonotype was obtained from a young man in good health. The sample was blood. CDR3 residues: CSVTPPGLAVSNEQFF. The CDR3 DNA follows: TGCAGCGTGACACCTCCGGGACTAGCGGTATCCAATGAGCAGTTCTTC.